In this sample, the clone carrying this TCR beta chain turned up once. Measured with immunoSEQ multiplex PCR; TCRdb has only the in-frame clones, and not every one. This table has approximately 15,000 clones, approximately 91% appearing once. This record comes from a study of preoperative IRX-2 immunotherapy in early breast cancer. Regarding treatment: preoperative locoregional IRX-2 cytokine immunotherapy. Patients received preoperative, locoregional IRX-2 cytokine immunotherapy in a phase Ib study. Germline CDR1 reads MDHEN; CDR2 reads SYDVKM. Trimming left V 6 bases short and J 3 bases short, with 8 bases between. The CDR3 is 13 residues long.

The clonotype was recovered from a human donor with breast cancer. Specimen collection occurred from a patient treated with IRX-2 immunotherapy. The chain uses TRBV28 and TRBJ2-2; D uncertain. CDR3 sequence reads: CASRSGYTGELFF. DNA of the CDR3: TGTGCCAGCAGGTCTGGATACACCGGGGAGCTGTTTTTT. Filled out from reference TRBV28 and TRBJ2-2, the complete variable domain reads DVKVTQSSRYLVKRTGEKVFLECVQDMDHENMFWYRQDPGLGLRLIYFSYDVKMKEKGDIPEGYSVSREKKERFSLILESASTNQTSMYLCASRSGYTGELFFGEGSRLTVL.